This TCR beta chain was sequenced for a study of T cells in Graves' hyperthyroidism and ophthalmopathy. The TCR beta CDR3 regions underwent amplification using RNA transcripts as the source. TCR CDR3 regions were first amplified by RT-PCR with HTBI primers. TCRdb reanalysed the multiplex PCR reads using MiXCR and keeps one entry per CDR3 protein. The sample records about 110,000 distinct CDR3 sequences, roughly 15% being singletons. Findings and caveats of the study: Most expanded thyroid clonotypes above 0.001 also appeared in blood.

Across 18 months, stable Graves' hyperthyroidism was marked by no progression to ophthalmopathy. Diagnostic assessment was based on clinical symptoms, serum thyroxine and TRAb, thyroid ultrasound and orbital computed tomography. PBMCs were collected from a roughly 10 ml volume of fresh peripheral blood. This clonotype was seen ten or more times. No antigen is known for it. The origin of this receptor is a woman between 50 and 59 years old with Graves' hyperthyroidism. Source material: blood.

CDR3 nucleotide sequence: TGCAGTGCTACTTTGCTAGCGTATGAGACCCAGTACTTC. Translated, it gives CSATLLAYETQYF. The V gene is TRBV20-1, the J gene TRBJ2-5; possible D gene TRBD2, 6 bases. Germline CDR1 DFQATT, CDR2 SNEGSKA (reference sequence). Trimming pared 4 bases from V and 5 bases from J, leaving 14 bases between. The CDR3 runs 13 residues.